The 25 T cell receptor beta chains below come from one sample, sequenced in a study of shared clonotypes between healthy human individuals. Libraries were prepared by immunoSEQ multiplex PCR; TCRdb keeps only in-frame clonotypes and omits some of them. The sample consists of 800,000 to 1,200,000 clones, about four fifths of them appearing once. The sample taken for sequencing was memory CD4+ T cells from PBMCs. The subset is: CD45RA-negative fraction. All receptors come from a man younger than 30 in good health. Some clones in this sample may be carry-over from other donors' samples.

About this clone itself: Other nucleotide sequences from this sample produce the same CDR3. The rearrangement uses TRBV4-1 and TRBJ2-7; 8 bases are a match to TRBD2. With 0 bases clipped from V and 3 bases from J, the junction kept 7 bases outside the gene matches. Germline V gene lookup returns CDR1 MGHRA and CDR2 YSYEKL. CDR3 length equals 16 residues. The CDR3 DNA follows: TGCGCCAGCAGCCAAGATCTCACTAGCGGATTCTACGAGCAGTACTTC. This gives the protein CASSQDLTSGFYEQYF.

The chain carries TRBV2 and TRBJ2-7; D unresolved. V lost 6 bases to trimming and J lost 4 bases, with 13 bases between them. Germline V lookup: CDR1 SNHLY, CDR2 FYNNEI. CDR3 length: 13 amino acids. The CDR3 nucleotides read TGTGCCAGCAGCCCGGAAGGCGTATACGAGCAGTACTTC. Encoded protein: CASSPEGVYEQYF.

This clone was seen a few times. The J gene is TRBJ1-1, the V gene TRBV7-9; D possibly corresponds to TRBD1 (6 bases). CDR1 is SEHNR and CDR2 is FQNEAQ in the germline V gene (reference sequence). The CDR3 length is 13 residues. The germline V and J ends were trimmed by 5 bases and 6 bases, with 13 bases remaining between them. This chain's CDR3 is CASSLGDIPEAFF. The CDR3 nucleotides read TGTGCCAGCAGCCTCGGGGACATACCTGAAGCTTTCTTT.

This chain joins TRBV10-3 and TRBJ1-3; no firm D call. The V gene lost 1 base and the J gene lost 4 bases, with 5 bases spanning the gap. The germline V gene encodes CDR1 ENHRY and CDR2 SYGVKD. CDR3 size: 13 residues. The CDR3 nucleotides read TGTGCCATCAGTGAGTTATGGGGAAACACCATATATTTT. Its translation: CAISELWGNTIYF.

The genes are TRBV4-1 and TRBJ2-1, with a tentative D call TRBD2 (6 bases). Germline V gene sequence: CDR1 MGHRA, CDR2 YSYEKL. This CDR3 has 18 amino acids. Trimming shortened V by 3 bases and J by 4 bases, and 22 bases separated the two germline ends. CDR3 DNA: TGCGCCAGCAGCCAGACCACTATAGCGGAGAGACTATACAATGAGCAGTTCTTC. Protein sequence: CASSQTTIAERLYNEQFF.

On this clone: Other DNA sequences within the sample encode an identical CDR3. This sequence joins TRBV28 and TRBJ2-3; D gene ambiguous. The CDR3 has 13 amino acids. CDR1 is MDHEN, CDR2 SYDVKM, per germline. The germline V and J ends were trimmed by 4 bases and 0 bases, with 5 bases remaining between them. CDR3 DNA: TGTGCCAGCAGTTCGGTTAGCACAGATACGCAGTATTTT. Protein product: CASSSVSTDTQYF.

The V and J genes are TRBV20-1 and TRBJ2-1, with TRBD2 matching over 9 bases. Losses at the gene ends were 1 base for V and 15 bases for J; bases not matched to a gene: 4. In germline, CDR1 is DFQATT, CDR2 SNEGSKA (reference sequence). The CDR3 length is 11 residues. The chain's CDR3 is CSARGGLAWFF. The CDR3 bases are TGCAGTGCTAGAGGGGGACTAGCATGGTTCTTC.

The rearrangement links TRBV7-3 to TRBJ2-2; 7 bases line up with TRBD1. The CDR3 has 16 residues. Germline V CDR1 and CDR2: SGHTA, FQGTGA. J was trimmed by 7 bases and V by 2 bases; bases with no gene match: 10. CDR3 bases: TGTGCCAGCAGCTTAGGTCGACAGGGCACTTACGGGGAGCTGTTTTTT. It codes for CASSLGRQGTYGELFF.

The chain couples TRBV4-2 to TRBJ1-4, with TRBD1 matching 7 bases. The CDR3 is 17 residues long. CDR1 and CDR2 from the germline V gene are LGHNA and YNFKEQ. The ends lost 1 base at V and 2 bases at J; junction bases unmatched: 7. CDR3 loop: CASSQGTLRGTNEKLFF. For the CDR3, the DNA is TGTGCCAGCAGCCAAGGGACCCTCAGGGGGACTAATGAAAAACTGTTTTTT.

This clone appeared many times. The chain is built from TRBV28 and TRBJ1-4, with 10 bases that match TRBD1. The V gene end was trimmed by 1 base and the J gene end by 7 bases; junction bases not matched to a gene: 12. Germline V gene lookup returns CDR1 MDHEN and CDR2 SYDVKM. CDR3 size: 18 residues. CDR3 nucleotides: TGTGCCAGCAGTTTATATCACTCCAGGACAGGGGGACGTGAAAAACTGTTTTTT. Translation: CASSLYHSRTGGREKLFF.

This chain links TRBV4-1 with TRBJ2-1, with 15 bases identical to TRBD2. The V gene's germline CDR1 is MGHRA and CDR2 YSYEKL. The CDR3 is 17 residues long. The V and J ends lost 3 bases and 3 bases, in that order; junction bases with no gene match: 3. CDR3 nucleotides: TGCGCCAGCAGCCAGGGACTAGCGGGAGGAGGCTACAATGAGCAGTTCTTC. The encoded protein is CASSQGLAGGGYNEQFF.

The chain is built from TRBV30 and TRBJ1-5; D possibly corresponds to TRBD1 (6 bases). CDR3 length equals 16 residues. With 3 bases removed from V and 2 bases from J, the gap between germline ends came to 17 bases. Germline CDR1 GTSNPN, CDR2 SVGIG (reference sequence). The CDR3 DNA reads as TGTGCCTGGAGCGAACTGGGGAGGACAGGCAATCAGCCCCAGCATTTT. Translation gives CAWSELGRTGNQPQHF.

The chain couples TRBV7-9 to TRBJ1-4, with D unclear. Trimming shortened V by 6 bases and J by 7 bases, and 18 bases separated the two germline ends. The CDR3 totals 15 residues. The germline V gene has CDR1 SEHNR and CDR2 FQNEAQ (reference sequence). Written as DNA, the CDR3 is TGTGCCAGCAGTCCCCGGGGAGGCGGCGCTGAAAAACTGTTTTTT. Translating gives CASSPRGGGAEKLFF.

V gene TRBV2 combines with J gene TRBJ1-1; 7 bases fit TRBD1. Germline trimming cut 7 bases from V and 3 bases from J; bases unmatched to any gene: 8. CDR3 length equals 14 residues. The germline gives CDR1 SNHLY, CDR2 FYNNEI. CDR3 in amino acids: CASIPQGRDTEAFF. DNA for the CDR3: TGTGCCAGCATCCCACAGGGGCGGGACACTGAAGCTTTCTTT.

This clone was recorded only once. The V call is TRBV20-1, the J call TRBJ1-1; no firm D call. The CDR3 covers 8 residues. Germline CDR1 reads DFQATT; CDR2 reads SNEGSKA (reference sequence). V gave up 6 bases and J gave up 8 bases, with 4 bases separating them. CDR3 protein: CSAREAFF. The CDR3, as DNA: TGCAGTGCCCGAGAAGCTTTCTTT.

This rearrangement joins TRBV7-9 to TRBJ1-1; 7 positions match TRBD1. From germline, CDR1 is SEHNR and CDR2 FQNEAQ (reference sequence). The CDR3 spans 14 residues. V gave up 5 bases and J gave up 4 bases; unmatched junction bases: 7. In nucleotides, the CDR3 is TGTGCCAGCAGCCCCGACAGGGATAGCACTGAAGCTTTCTTT. Residues: CASSPDRDSTEAFF.

The rearrangement uses TRBV7-7 and TRBJ2-2; 10 positions match TRBD1. The CDR3 sequence is 14 residues long. V was clipped by 8 bases and J by 4 bases; unmatched bases: 4. Germline V gives CDR1 SSHAT, CDR2 FNYEAQ (reference sequence). CDR3 bases: TGTGCCAGCGGAGGGACAGGGGCCACCGGGGAGCTGTTTTTT. Protein sequence: CASGGTGATGELFF.

This chain links TRBV27 with TRBJ2-1; weak D call: TRBD2 (6 bases). Trimming pared 3 bases from V and 9 bases from J, leaving 24 bases between. The CDR3 totals 17 residues. Per the germline V gene, CDR1 is MNHEY and CDR2 is SMNVEV (reference sequence). CDR3 DNA sequence: TGTGCCAGCAGTTTTCGCCGTGGGCTAGCGTCTTCCGGTGAGCAGTTCTTC. Translating it yields CASSFRRGLASSGEQFF.

The V call is TRBV18, the J call TRBJ2-2; 9 bases fit TRBD1. This CDR3 comprises 16 residues. The germline V gene has CDR1 KGHSH and CDR2 LQKENI. V lost 0 bases, J lost 3 bases, and 2 bases stayed unmatched. In nucleotides, the CDR3 is TGTGCCAGCTCACCACCCGGGACAGGGTACACCGGGGAGCTGTTTTTT. This translates into CASSPPGTGYTGELFF.

The chain uses TRBV7-3 and TRBJ2-5; TRBD1 matches 9 bases. The V and J ends lost 5 bases and 6 bases, in that order; junction bases with no gene match: 13. CDR3 length: 16 amino acids. The V gene's germline CDR1 is SGHTA and CDR2 FQGTGA. CDR3 residues: CASSPRRGTGIQTQYF. CDR3 DNA sequence: TGTGCCAGCAGCCCAAGGCGAGGGACAGGGATTCAGACCCAGTACTTC.

This clone occurred a few times. This chain joins TRBV7-9 and TRBJ2-1; 9 bases map to TRBD2. Germline V gives CDR1 SEHNR, CDR2 FQNEAQ (reference sequence). This CDR3 contains 15 residues. The V gene end was trimmed by 5 bases and the J gene end by 2 bases; junction bases not matched to a gene: 4. The CDR3 DNA follows: TGTGCCAGCAGCCGGGGACTAGCTGCCTACAATGAGCAGTTCTTC. Translating it yields CASSRGLAAYNEQFF.

This clone was recorded at least ten times. The chain links TRBV7-2 to TRBJ2-5; the D is unclear. Germline CDR1 and CDR2: SGHTA and FQGNSA. Trimming shortened V by 0 bases and J by 5 bases, and 10 bases separated the two germline ends. The CDR3 has 14 amino acids. In DNA, the CDR3 is TGTGCCAGCAGCTTAGCCTTCACCTGGGAGACCCAGTACTTC. Translation: CASSLAFTWETQYF.

This chain joins TRBV6-6 and TRBJ1-1; 7 nucleotides match TRBD1. With V trimmed by 8 bases and J by 4 bases, 13 bases remained unmatched. This CDR3 comprises 15 residues. Germline lookup yields CDR1 MNHNY and CDR2 SVGAGI (reference sequence). The CDR3 reads CASLYEQGRATEAFF. CDR3 DNA: TGTGCCAGCCTATATGAACAGGGGAGGGCCACTGAAGCTTTCTTT.

This rearrangement joins TRBV14 to TRBJ2-3; 11 nucleotides align to TRBD2. V gave up 1 base and J gave up 4 bases; unmatched junction bases: 10. CDR1 is SGHDN, CDR2 FVKESK, per germline. CDR3 length equals 18 residues. Here the CDR3 reads CASSQVLGLAGFADTQYF. DNA for the CDR3: TGTGCCAGCAGCCAAGTGCTCGGACTAGCGGGTTTCGCAGATACGCAGTATTTT.

CDR3 region: CASSLVRRRGYTF. CDR3 nucleotides: TGTGCCAGCAGCTTAGTCCGGCGTCGGGGCTACACCTTC. The chain has TRBV7-2 and TRBJ1-2; D gene uncertain. V was trimmed by 1 base and J by 8 bases, leaving 11 bases between them. The CDR3 is made up of 13 amino acids. The germline CDR1 and CDR2 sequences are SGHTA and FQGNSA.